This T cell receptor (beta chain) derives from a study of beta chain features in type 1 diabetes. Based on CD45RO/CCR7/CD25/CD127/CD95/CD27, CD4+ regulatory, stem cell-like memory, naive and central memory cells were sorted. This clone showed up just a few times. Expressed TCRB transcripts were sequenced after all isolated RNA was converted to cDNA. The table came from immunoSEQ multiplex PCR; TCRdb's copy has only in-frame clones and leaves some out. Among hundreds of thousands of clones listed, approximately 30% were seen once. The CDR3 consists of 12 residues. The germline V gene encodes CDR1 SGHRS and CDR2 YFSETQ. V lost 7 bases and J lost 2, with 8 bases in between.

This clonotype was sampled from a man younger than 35 in good health. The chain is built from TRBV5-1 and TRBJ2-3, with TRBD1 as a possible D gene (5 bases). The material sequenced was naive CD4+ T cells from blood. CDR3 residues: CASGRDTDTQYF. The CDR3 DNA reads TGCGCCAGCGGCAGGGACACAGATACGCAGTATTTT.